The T cell receptor beta chain described here comes from a study of blood T cell repertoires in COVID-19 (dated by TCRdb to about 2020). Regarding the research as a whole: Collaborator samples came from the United States, Italy and Spain and covered acute and convalescent phases of COVID-19. The material from the prospective study consisted of cDNA or gDNA derived from T cells, B-cell-depleted T cells, or PBMCs. Subjects who had been exposed to COVID-19, were actively infected with it, or had recovered from it provided the deeply sampled blood TCRbeta repertoires that made up the dataset. A freely available public database, intended as a resource for researchers studying the immune response to SARS-CoV-2, is where the repertoires were released. The samples were drawn from two sources: the first 160 participants of the ongoing ImmuneRACE study, and over 950 subjects contributed by 6 global collaborators. The sample metadata nearly always contained a de-identified subject ID, COVID-19 status, age in years and sex. Where available, HLA class I and class II types were obtained from metadata supplied by the sample provider rather than from assay-based typing. The study at large found these results: How much clinical and demographic metadata was included differed by source and by participant, and the metadata was provided uncurated.

TCRbeta CDR3 regions were amplified from genomic DNA by means of the immunoSEQ Assay, a bias-controlled multiplex PCR. In the authors' own workflow: The number of nucleated cells in each sample was estimated from the amplification of reference gene primers within the assay. To quantify the absolute abundance of each unique TCRbeta CDR3 rearrangement, sequence reads were collapsed and filtered. For each sample, productive Simpson clonality was calculated as the square root of Simpson's diversity index over productive rearrangements. TCRdb re-hosts the immuneACCESS table, in-frame sequences only. Its copies lack some clones; in the studies checked, an unresolved V gene accounts for under half of them, and the cause for the rest is not known. The V and J calls and the clone size are those of that table, but D and trimming were determined from the DNA. The sample table shows roughly 130,000 clones, and around 83% are seen once. Approximately 3.6% of the sample rests with the top ten.

Participants in the prospective study were enrolled through a virtual design, were aged about 18 to 100 years, and lived in about 25 United States geographic areas. Cohort assignment in the prospective study relied on participant-reported clinical history from a screening survey and a study questionnaire. Recovered participants in ImmuneRACE Cohort 3 were defined as having two consecutive negative NP/OP PCR tests, clearance from a healthcare professional, or resolution of symptoms. Each participant in the prospective study had whole blood, serum and a nasopharyngeal or oropharyngeal swab collected by mobile phlebotomists. Prospective study participants could optionally give additional blood draws and questionnaires over an approximately 2-month period. Before DNA extraction, prospective study blood samples were shipped either frozen or at room temperature. The germline V gene (reference sequence) supplies CDR1 MNHEY and CDR2 SMNVEV. Inclusive of the bounding cysteine and phenylalanine, the CDR3 is 13 residues long. Only the CDR3 DNA stays, 39 bases, in frame from base 1. V sheds 6 bases and J sheds 3 bases, leaving 11 bases between their ends.

To note about this clone: Its recognized antigen is unknown. No qualities accompany the bases; no much larger clone lies one base away.

The source material was PBMCs or T cells enriched from blood (not recorded which). The chain uses TRBV27 and TRBJ1-1; the D gene lacks a confident call. This receptor was taken from a woman under 40 who had recovered from COVID-19. The bases read TGTGCCAGCAGCACGCGGGTAGACACTGAAGCTTTCTTT. It is translated as CASSTRVDTEAFF.